The clone carrying this T cell receptor beta chain was detected ten times or more. Its cognate antigen is unknown. Per germline, CDR1 MNHNS and CDR2 SASEGT. The ends were cut back, 6 bases at V and 0 bases at J, with 9 bases in the middle. This CDR3 spans 14 amino acids. The source of the sample is a study of T cells in Graves' hyperthyroidism and ophthalmopathy. Study results and caveats: For ophthalmopathy, model prediction preceded onset by a median about 6.2 months.

TCR beta CDR3 sequences were amplified from RNA transcripts. Using the HTBI primer set, a first-round RT-PCR was run on the TCR CDR3. TCRdb re-derived calls from the multiplex PCR reads in MiXCR, one entry per CDR3 protein. Of about 640,000 distinct CDR3 sequences in the sample, more than 12% were seen once. The specimen sequenced was blood. The TCR comes from a woman aged 45-65 years with Graves' ophthalmopathy. The gene calls are TRBV6-1 and TRBJ1-5; a weak D match, TRBD1 (6 bases). The CDR3 reads CASRRGNSNQPQHF. DNA of the CDR3: TGTGCCAGCAGGAGGGGGAATAGCAATCAGCCCCAGCATTTT.